Listed here are 12 T cell receptor beta chains from one sample, sequenced in a study of Graves' ophthalmopathy and Graves' hyperthyroidism. Amplification targeted the TCR beta CDR3 regions, with RNA transcripts as the source material. HTBI primers were employed in first-round RT-PCR, then a second-round multiplex PCR followed. TCRdb itself ran the multiplex PCR reads through MiXCR, one entry per CDR3 protein. The profile shows about 740,000 distinct CDR3 sequences, roughly two fifths of them singletons. Source material: peripheral blood. These receptors all come from an adult man with Graves' ophthalmopathy.

This clonotype was seen only a few times. V and J are TRBV5-6 and TRBJ1-1; possibly TRBD1 for D (5 bases). This CDR3 comprises 14 residues. Germline lookup yields CDR1 SGHDT and CDR2 YYEEEE. V was trimmed by 2 bases and J by 2 bases, leaving 10 bases between them. The CDR3 sequence: CASSFVDTNTEAFF. Here the CDR3 DNA reads TGTGCCAGCAGCTTTGTGGACACCAACACTGAAGCTTTCTTT. Based on the CDR3 plus reference TRBV5-6 and TRBJ1-1, the full variable domain is DAGVTQSPTHLIKTRGQQVTLRCSPKSGHDTVSWYQQALGQGPQFIFQYYEEEERQRGNFPDRFSGHQFPNYSSELNVNALLLGDSALYLCASSFVDTNTEAFFGQGTRLTVV.

This chain joins TRBV2 and TRBJ1-4, with D possibly matching TRBD1 (5 bases). This CDR3 is built from 15 residues. V lost 6 bases to trimming and J lost 0 bases, with 11 bases between them. Germline V gene data show CDR1 as SNHLY and CDR2 as FYNNEI. The CDR3 loop is CASSIGHPTNEKLFF. The CDR3 DNA follows: TGTGCCAGCAGCATCGGACACCCAACTAATGAAAAACTGTTTTTT.

The chain carries TRBV20-1 and TRBJ2-7; D not certain. Trimming pared 6 bases from V and 2 bases from J, leaving 17 bases between. This CDR3 spans 14 amino acids. Germline V gene sequence: CDR1 DFQATT, CDR2 SNEGSKA (reference sequence). As DNA, the CDR3 is TGCAGTGCCACAGACGGGCGTGGGACCTACGAGCAGTACTTC. The encoded protein is CSATDGRGTYEQYF.

Ten or more counts support this clonotype. CDR3 DNA: TGTGCCAGCAGTTGGACTAGTAGCTCCTACGAGCAGTACTTC. This codes for CASSWTSSSYEQYF. The chain has TRBV12-3 or TRBV12-4 and TRBJ2-7, with 7 bases identical to TRBD2. The CDR3 consists of 14 residues. V shed 4 bases, J shed 0 bases, and the junction held 3 bases outside the gene matches.

This clonotype has ten or more counts. V and J are TRBV10-2 and TRBJ1-5, with D perhaps TRBD1 (5 bases). The CDR3 is 13 amino acids. Germline CDR1 and CDR2: WSHSY and SAAADI. Trimming took 2 bases from V and 7 from J, leaving 9 bases between them. The CDR3 reads CASSEGARQPQHF. In nucleotides, the CDR3 is TGCGCCAGCAGTGAGGGGGCTAGGCAGCCCCAGCATTTT.

This clonotype was seen a few times. The chain uses TRBV20-1 and TRBJ2-7, with TRBD1 matching 9 bases. Looked up from germline, CDR1 is DFQATT and CDR2 is SNEGSKA (reference sequence). The CDR3 is made up of 13 amino acids. Unmatched junction bases numbered 8, after V lost 5 bases and J lost 6 bases. The CDR3 reads CSAYRTGVGEQYF. In DNA form, the CDR3 reads TGCAGTGCTTACCGGACAGGGGTGGGCGAGCAGTACTTC.

The chain links TRBV4-1 to TRBJ2-5; TRBD2 matches 10 bases. The trim removed 0 bases at V and 5 bases at J, leaving 6 bases unmatched. The CDR3 is made up of 16 amino acids. Germline CDR1 and CDR2: MGHRA and YSYEKL. In nucleotides, the CDR3 is TGCGCCAGCAGCCAAGACCCTAGCGGGAGTTTGGAGACCCAGTACTTC. Translated, it gives CASSQDPSGSLETQYF.

V and J are TRBV4-2 and TRBJ1-2; unclear D gene. Trimming stripped 0 bases from V and 1 base from J, with 9 bases between. CDR1 is LGHNA, CDR2 YNFKEQ, per germline. The CDR3 totals 15 residues. CDR3 sequence reads: CASSQERRINYGYTF. The CDR3 DNA reads as TGTGCCAGCAGCCAAGAGCGGAGAATTAACTATGGCTACACCTTC.

Notes on this clonotype: The germline gene is not matched at one end of the junction; a read error may be the cause. This rearrangement joins TRBV10-3 to TRBJ1-1, with 7 bases matching TRBD1. This CDR3 contains 15 residues. The V gene's germline CDR1 is ENHRY and CDR2 SYGVKD. CDR3 amino acids: CASSYWGQPNTEAFF. The CDR3 DNA reads as TGTGCCAGCAGTTACTGGGGACAGCCGAACACTGAAGCTTTCTTT.

The chain couples TRBV7-9 to TRBJ1-2; 10 bases match TRBD1. This CDR3 is 14 amino acids long. V trimming: 4 bases; J trimming: 3 bases; junction bases outside the gene matches: 2. Germline values: CDR1 SEHNR, CDR2 FQNEAQ (reference sequence). DNA of the CDR3: TGTGCCAGCAGCTGGGACAGGGGCGACTATGGCTACACCTTC. As protein: CASSWDRGDYGYTF.

This clonotype has a count of ten or more. This chain links TRBV9 with TRBJ1-1, with D hard to call. The CDR3 extends over 15 amino acids. Trimming cost V 7 bases and J 6 bases, with 22 bases left between them. CDR1 SGDLS and CDR2 YYNGEE come from the germline V gene. CDR3 region: CASSPPGSPRAEAFF. As DNA, the CDR3 is TGTGCCAGCTCACCACCGGGGAGCCCTAGGGCTGAAGCTTTCTTT.

This clonotype was counted only a few times. The V call is TRBV9, the J call TRBJ1-1, with a weak D call TRBD1 (5 bases). There are 15 residues in the CDR3. From germline, CDR1 is SGDLS and CDR2 YYNGEE. V lost 2 bases and J lost 2, with 13 bases in between. The CDR3 protein is CASSVGTSRNTEAFF. The CDR3 DNA reads TGTGCCAGCAGCGTGGGGACCTCGAGAAACACTGAAGCTTTCTTT.